This T cell receptor beta chain appears in the sequencing data of a study of Ad26.COV2.S vaccination and SARS-CoV-2 variants. V lost 4 bases, J lost 4 bases, and 17 bases lay in between. This CDR3 comprises 15 residues. CDR1 is SGHDN and CDR2 is FVKESK in the germline V gene. TCRdb's copy holds only in-frame clones and misses some; the assay was immunoSEQ multiplex PCR. Here the sample spans around 300,000 clones, about 89% being singletons. Treatment specified: some 20 received Ad26.COV2.S at low or high dose, single or two shots; about 5 received placebo; per-sample allocation not given. Samples were taken on day 63 after the first vaccine or placebo injection.

The TCR sequence derives from a person between 18 and 59 years old who received the Ad26.COV2.S COVID-19 vaccine or a placebo. The chain is built from TRBV14 and TRBJ2-7; tentative D call: TRBD2 (5 bases). This specimen was peripheral blood, taken in a trial of Ad26.COV2.S vaccine versus placebo. The CDR3 bases are TGTGCCAGCAGCCTCCGAGGGTACCCTACTTACGAGCAGTACTTC. Protein sequence: CASSLRGYPTYEQYF.